This T cell receptor beta chain was recorded in a study of blood T cell repertoires in COVID-19. The overall study: Cohort 3 recovery required two negative PCRs, clearance, or symptom resolution. Donors in the United States, Italy and Spain gave samples during acute or convalescent COVID-19. T cells, B-cell-depleted T cells, or PBMCs provided the cDNA or gDNA that served as material.

V trimming: 5 bases; J trimming: 3 bases; junction bases outside the gene matches: 3. Germline V gene sequence: CDR1 SGDLS, CDR2 YYNGEE. The CDR3 covers 13 residues. The repertoire was sequenced with immunoSEQ multiplex PCR; TCRdb's copy has only in-frame clones and lacks some. The sample consists of 330,000 or so clones, around 87% of them appearing once. Allocation to cohorts depended on clinical history reported by the participants. The chain carries TRBV9 and TRBJ2-3; 7 bases match TRBD2. This TCR derives from a middle-aged man in a cohort exposed to, infected with or recovered from COVID-19 (not recorded which). Sequenced input: PBMCs or T cells enriched from blood (not recorded which). CDR3 in amino acids: CASRSSGTDTQYF. In DNA, the CDR3 is TGTGCCAGCAGGTCTAGCGGAACAGATACGCAGTATTTT. Using reference TRBV9 and TRBJ2-3 for the parts outside the CDR3, the full variable domain is DSGVTQTPKHLITATGQRVTLRCSPRSGDLSVYWYQQSLDQGLQFLIQYYNGEERAKGNILERFSAQQFPDLHSELNLSSLELGDSALYFCASRSSGTDTQYFGPGTRLTVL.